These 25 T cell receptor beta chains originate from one sample sequenced in a study of beta chain features in type 1 diabetes. The authors reverse transcribed all of the isolated RNA, so sequencing captured expressed TCRB transcripts. Measured with immunoSEQ multiplex PCR; TCRdb has only the in-frame clones, and not every one. The sample yields 220,000 or so clones, 55% to 70% seen once. Sequencing was carried out using naive CD4+ T cells from blood. The receptors here all came from a man aged 25-40 years in good health.

The CDR3 is CSVVSPGLIYEQYF. DNA for the CDR3: TGCAGCGTTGTTTCCCCGGGATTGATCTACGAGCAGTACTTC. V usage is TRBV29-1 and J usage is TRBJ2-7, with D perhaps matching TRBD2 (5 bases). Germline loops: CDR1 SQVTM, CDR2 ANQGSEA. The CDR3 sequence is 14 residues long. The V and J ends lost 4 bases and 3 bases respectively, with 16 bases between them.

The J gene is TRBJ2-3, the V gene TRBV10-1, with D uncertain. The length of the CDR3 is 13 residues. V was shortened by 2 bases and J by 1 base, with 4 bases between the two germline ends. The germline V gene encodes CDR1 WNHNN and CDR2 SYGVQD (reference sequence). The CDR3 spells CASSEKGTDTQYF. CDR3 DNA: TGCGCCAGCAGTGAGAAAGGCACAGATACGCAGTATTTT.

The chain uses TRBV25-1 and TRBJ1-5; no clear D gene. The CDR3 covers 13 residues. The germline V gene encodes CDR1 MGHDK and CDR2 SYGVNS. V lost 3 bases and J 8 bases, leaving 11 bases between the germline ends. This CDR3 is CASSDRLLEPQHF. The CDR3 DNA follows: TGTGCCAGCAGTGACAGACTCTTGGAGCCCCAGCATTTT.

J is TRBJ2-7 and V is TRBV29-1, with 7 bases aligning to TRBD2. After removal of 4 bases from V and 6 bases from J, the junction contained 3 bases not matched to a gene. The V gene's germline CDR1 is SQVTM and CDR2 ANQGSEA. The CDR3 totals 11 residues. As DNA, the CDR3 is TGCAGCGTTGTGGGAGGGTTCGAGCAGTACTTC. It specifies CSVVGGFEQYF.

In this sample, this clone turned up a few times. The chain joins TRBV4-3 to TRBJ2-5; D unclear. CDR1 and CDR2 (germline): LGHNA, YSLEER. V lost 3 bases and J 5 bases, leaving 10 bases between the germline ends. The length of the CDR3 is 13 residues. CDR3 amino acids: CASSQSNGETQYF. The DNA for the CDR3 is TGCGCCAGCAGCCAGAGCAATGGGGAGACCCAGTACTTC.

The chain recombines TRBV29-1 with TRBJ2-3; no definite D call. Germline values: CDR1 SQVTM, CDR2 ANQGSEA. V gave up 6 bases and J gave up 2 bases, with 12 bases separating them. This CDR3 has 13 residues. The CDR3 nucleotides are TGCAGCGTCGCCCTACGACACACAGATACGCAGTATTTT. The encoded protein is CSVALRHTDTQYF.

The chain couples TRBV6-5 to TRBJ1-6; D uncertain. Germline values: CDR1 MNHEY, CDR2 SVGAGI. The CDR3 covers 12 residues. Trimming left V 6 bases short and J 9 bases short, with 9 bases between. This chain's CDR3 is CASREGSSPLHF. The CDR3 DNA sequence: TGTGCCAGCAGAGAGGGTTCTTCACCCCTCCACTTT.

The J gene is TRBJ1-2, the V gene TRBV2; no reliable D call. Trimming stripped 4 bases from V and 2 bases from J, with 8 bases between. Germline assignment: CDR1 SNHLY and CDR2 FYNNEI. The CDR3 has 13 residues. The CDR3 is CASSAKGNYGYTF. The DNA of the CDR3 is TGTGCCAGCAGTGCGAAGGGAAACTATGGCTACACCTTC.

This clone has just one count. The chain recombines TRBV9 with TRBJ2-1; TRBD2 aligns across 14 bases. Trimming cost V 4 bases and J 10 bases; bases outside gene matches: 10. The CDR3 is made up of 16 amino acids. Germline CDR1 and CDR2: SGDLS and YYNGEE. The DNA for the CDR3 is TGTGCCAGCAGCCCTCGACCGGGACTAGCGGGAGAGGAGCAGTTCTTC. Translating gives CASSPRPGLAGEEQFF.

The chain joins TRBV30 to TRBJ2-3, with TRBD1 matching over 9 bases. V shed 3 bases, J shed 8 bases, and the junction held 12 bases outside the gene matches. Germline lookup yields CDR1 GTSNPN and CDR2 SVGIG (reference sequence). The CDR3 spans 15 residues. The CDR3 coding sequence is TGTGCCTGGAGGCGAGCCGGGACAGGGCGGGGTACGCAGTATTTT. It is translated as CAWRRAGTGRGTQYF.

Points on this clone: Other DNA sequences from this sample encode an identical CDR3 as well. The V gene is TRBV4-3, the J gene TRBJ2-3; TRBD2 matches 9 bases. The CDR3 runs 15 residues. From germline, CDR1 is LGHNA and CDR2 YSLEER. With V trimmed by 1 base and J by 3 bases, 2 bases remained unmatched. The chain's CDR3 is CASSQGLAGTDTQYF. The CDR3, as DNA: TGCGCCAGCAGCCAAGGGCTAGCGGGAACAGATACGCAGTATTTT.

The J gene is TRBJ2-7, the V gene TRBV18; D unclear. Looked up from germline, CDR1 is KGHSH and CDR2 is LQKENI. Trimming left V 6 bases short and J 4 bases short, with 10 bases between. The CDR3 covers 12 residues. The CDR3 reads CASSSMGYEQYF. The CDR3 nucleotides are TGTGCCAGCTCGTCCATGGGGTACGAGCAGTACTTC.

This chain uses TRBV7-2 with TRBJ2-5; no clear D. Germline CDR1 and CDR2: SGHTA and FQGNSA. V was clipped by 1 base and J by 5 bases, with 8 bases between them. The CDR3 covers 13 residues. CDR3 sequence (DNA): TGTGCCAGCAGCTTAGGTTTGGGGGAGACCCAGTACTTC. Translated: CASSLGLGETQYF.

The chain has TRBV9 and TRBJ2-5; D is perhaps TRBD1 (6 bases). Deletions cut 3 bases from V and 3 bases from J, with 15 bases between. The CDR3 runs 15 residues. Germline values: CDR1 SGDLS, CDR2 YYNGEE. The CDR3 reads CASSATGRIEETQYF. CDR3 coding DNA: TGTGCCAGCAGCGCGACAGGCCGAATTGAAGAGACCCAGTACTTC. Supplemented by reference TRBV9 and TRBJ2-5, the full variable domain reads DSGVTQTPKHLITATGQRVTLRCSPRSGDLSVYWYQQSLDQGLQFLIQYYNGEERAKGNILERFSAQQFPDLHSELNLSSLELGDSALYFCASSATGRIEETQYFGPGTRLLVL.

The J gene is TRBJ2-7, the V gene TRBV28; D remains unclear. This CDR3 is built from 13 residues. V lost 1 base and J lost 3, with 7 bases in between. Looked up from germline, CDR1 is MDHEN and CDR2 is SYDVKM. CDR3 DNA: TGTGCCAGCAGTTTATTGCACAACTACGAGCAGTACTTC. Protein: CASSLLHNYEQYF.

J is TRBJ2-3 and V is TRBV6-5, with 10 nucleotides matching TRBD2. Per the germline V gene, CDR1 is MNHEY and CDR2 is SVGAGI. The CDR3 consists of 15 residues. V gave up 6 bases and J gave up 2 bases; unmatched junction bases: 5. The CDR3 sequence: CASSRLAGHTDTQYF. The CDR3 nucleotides are TGTGCCAGCAGCCGACTAGCGGGTCACACAGATACGCAGTATTTT.

This clone has only a few counts. This chain joins TRBV25-1 and TRBJ2-1; a weak D match, TRBD1 (6 bases). The CDR3 runs to 14 residues. Germline assignment: CDR1 MGHDK and CDR2 SYGVNS. Trimming stripped 10 bases from V and 5 bases from J, with 18 bases between. CDR3 sequence reads: CATAPGQPNNEQFF. The CDR3 nucleotides are TGTGCCACTGCGCCGGGACAACCTAACAATGAGCAGTTCTTC.

Of note for this clone: Additional DNA sequences in this sample encode the identical CDR3. V usage is TRBV25-1 and J usage is TRBJ2-6; D not resolved. The CDR3 runs to 13 residues. Per the germline V gene, CDR1 is MGHDK and CDR2 is SYGVNS. With 2 bases removed from V and 4 bases from J, the gap between germline ends came to 3 bases. The CDR3 region has the DNA TGTGCCAGCAGTGAAAGCGGGGCCAACGTCCTGACTTTC. This gives the protein CASSESGANVLTF. The entire variable domain, with the rest obtained from reference TRBV25-1 and TRBJ2-6, is as follows: EADIYQTPRYLVIGTGKKITLECSQTMGHDKMYWYQQDPGMELHLIHYSYGVNSTEKGDLSSESTVSRIRTEHFPLTLESARPSHTSQYLCASSESGANVLTFGAGSRLTVL.

This chain links TRBV2 with TRBJ2-2, with D perhaps matching TRBD1 (5 bases). From germline, CDR1 is SNHLY and CDR2 FYNNEI. V lost 5 bases and J 4 bases, leaving 11 bases between the germline ends. The CDR3 is made up of 14 amino acids. The CDR3 DNA is TGTGCCAGCAGTCCAGGGTTGAGCACCGGGGAGCTGTTTTTT. Protein: CASSPGLSTGELFF.

The chain couples TRBV30 to TRBJ1-1; D is unclear. The CDR3 contains 11 residues. The ends were cut back, 2 bases at V and 7 bases at J, with 8 bases in the middle. Germline V lookup: CDR1 GTSNPN, CDR2 SVGIG (reference sequence). The CDR3 reads CAWSPQDEAFF. The CDR3, as DNA: TGTGCCTGGAGTCCGCAGGATGAAGCTTTCTTT.

The rearrangement uses TRBV4-2 and TRBJ2-3; no clear D. Germline values: CDR1 LGHNA, CDR2 YNFKEQ. V lost 1 base and J 0 bases, leaving 11 bases between the germline ends. The length of the CDR3 is 16 residues. The CDR3 loop reads CASSQGGRTSTDTQYF. CDR3 coding DNA: TGTGCCAGCAGCCAAGGAGGCAGGACCAGCACAGATACGCAGTATTTT.

This chain links TRBV29-1 with TRBJ2-4, with D uncertain. The germline V and J ends were trimmed by 1 base and 2 bases, with 12 bases remaining between them. CDR3 length equals 15 residues. Germline-derived CDR1 and CDR2 are SQVTM and ANQGSEA. CDR3 protein: CSVEGMLASKNIQYF. In DNA form, the CDR3 reads TGCAGCGTTGAAGGGATGCTCGCTTCCAAAAACATTCAGTACTTC.

The chain is built from TRBV5-6 and TRBJ2-7; D unclear. CDR3 length equals 14 residues. Germline loops: CDR1 SGHDT, CDR2 YYEEEE. Trimming cost V 4 bases and J 6 bases, with 17 bases left between them. The CDR3 DNA sequence: TGTGCCAGCAGCATGGACCTCCCGACCGGCGAGCAGTACTTC. Residues: CASSMDLPTGEQYF.

V is TRBV29-1 and J is TRBJ1-5; unclear D gene. The CDR3 runs 12 residues. Trimming removed 7 bases from V and 3 bases from J, with 10 bases in between. The V gene's germline CDR1 is SQVTM and CDR2 ANQGSEA. The CDR3 sequence is CSAKGDNQPQHF. CDR3 DNA: TGCAGCGCAAAGGGCGACAATCAGCCCCAGCATTTT.

V gene TRBV29-1 combines with J gene TRBJ2-3; possibly TRBD2 for D (6 bases). V dropped 3 bases and J dropped 2 bases, with 15 bases sitting between them. The CDR3 runs to 15 residues. The V gene's germline CDR1 is SQVTM and CDR2 ANQGSEA. This chain's CDR3 is CSVDSPRGATDTQYF. CDR3 nucleotide sequence: TGCAGCGTTGACTCCCCGCGGGGAGCCACAGATACGCAGTATTTT.